The 32 T cell receptor beta chains below all came from one sample that was sequenced in a study of regulatory T cells in long-lasting Graves disease. Arm-PCR of CDR3 regions with iRepertoire HTBI primers generated TCR beta libraries. TCRdb used MiXCR to reprocess the multiplex PCR reads, holding one entry per CDR3 protein. Among some 500,000 distinct CDR3 sequences listed, about 16% were seen once. Regarding time point: newly diagnosed GD, antithyroid drugs for less than 3 months. Following extraction of RNA from PBMCs, that RNA was used to make the TCR library. A further study also used this sample, focusing on T cells in Graves' hyperthyroidism and ophthalmopathy.

The specimen comprised peripheral blood mononuclear cells (PBMCs), sampled at new diagnosis, from a patient treated with antithyroid drugs. These receptors originate from a middle-aged woman with Graves disease.

This clonotype came up many times. The chain uses TRBV4-1 and TRBJ1-1, with D possibly TRBD1 on 5 matching bases. The germline gives CDR1 MGHRA, CDR2 YSYEKL. The CDR3 extends over 16 amino acids. The V end was cut by 3 bases, the J end by 0 bases, with 14 bases between. The CDR3 loop is CASSHFPRGLNTEAFF. As DNA, the CDR3 is TGCGCCAGCAGCCATTTCCCCCGGGGACTGAACACTGAAGCTTTCTTT.

This clonotype was seen more than once but under ten times. V and J are TRBV12-3 or TRBV12-4 and TRBJ2-2; D gene ambiguous. Trimming took off 1 base at V and 6 bases at J, with 9 bases between the two ends. CDR3 length: 14 amino acids. CDR3 region: CASSLEPSSGELFF. The CDR3 bases are TGTGCCAGCAGTTTAGAGCCTAGTTCCGGGGAGCTGTTTTTT.

This clonotype showed up just a few times. J is TRBJ1-2 and V is TRBV5-1, with D uncertain. CDR3 length: 14 residues. Germline loops: CDR1 SGHRS, CDR2 YFSETQ. V was shortened by 4 bases and J by 1 base, with 11 bases between the two germline ends. The CDR3 DNA is TGCGCCAGCAGCCTGCCACGGGATAACTATGGCTACACCTTC. This encodes CASSLPRDNYGYTF.

This clonotype was seen ten or more times. The chain uses TRBV24-1 and TRBJ1-2; 10 bases align to TRBD1. CDR1 is KGHDR and CDR2 is SFDVKD in the germline V gene. V was clipped by 5 bases and J by 8 bases; unmatched bases: 4. This CDR3 spans 13 amino acids. The CDR3 reads CATSGGTGDGYTF. For the CDR3, the DNA is TGTGCCACCAGTGGCGGGACAGGGGACGGCTACACCTTC.

The V gene is TRBV5-6, the J gene TRBJ1-1; no reliable D call. The CDR3 covers 15 residues. The V gene's germline CDR1 is SGHDT and CDR2 YYEEEE. Trimming removed 4 bases at V and 0 bases at J, with 13 bases between. CDR3 protein: CASSPYTTMNTEAFF. The CDR3 DNA sequence: TGTGCCAGCAGCCCTTATACAACAATGAACACTGAAGCTTTCTTT.

The chain joins TRBV7-9 to TRBJ1-2; no reliable D call. The germline V gene has CDR1 SEHNR and CDR2 FQNEAQ (reference sequence). This CDR3 spans 14 amino acids. Between the trimmed V and J ends, which lost 4 bases and 5 bases, there was a span of 14 bases. CDR3 nucleotides: TGTGCCAGCAGCTCACATTCCCCTCTATATGGCTACACCTTC. Amino acid sequence: CASSSHSPLYGYTF. Full variable domain (outside the CDR3, taken from reference TRBV7-9 and TRBJ1-2): DTGVSQNPRHKITKRGQNVTFRCDPISEHNRLYWYRQTLGQGPEFLTYFQNEAQLEKSRLLSDRFSAERPKGSFSTLEIQRTEQGDSAMYLCASSSHSPLYGYTFGSGTRLTVV.

In this sample, this clonotype turned up many times. The chain links TRBV30 to TRBJ2-3; tentatively, D is TRBD1 (6 bases). Trimming left V 4 bases short and J 2 bases short, with 13 bases between. From germline, CDR1 is GTSNPN and CDR2 SVGIG (reference sequence). The CDR3 contains 14 residues. The CDR3 is CAWKFWGPTDTQYF. Here the CDR3 DNA reads TGTGCCTGGAAGTTTTGGGGGCCCACAGATACGCAGTATTTT.

This clonotype was picked up many times. V usage is TRBV2 and J usage is TRBJ2-3; D might be TRBD2 (5 bases). V lost 6 bases and J 2 bases, leaving 12 bases between the germline ends. This CDR3 has 14 residues. Germline CDR1 and CDR2: SNHLY and FYNNEI. The CDR3 DNA sequence: TGTGCCAGCAGGAAGATCGGGGACACAGATACGCAGTATTTT. This sequence encodes CASRKIGDTDTQYF.

This clonotype was seen ten or more times. This rearrangement joins TRBV7-2 to TRBJ2-1, with TRBD2 matching over 7 bases. The V gene's germline CDR1 is SGHTA and CDR2 FQGNSA. The CDR3 covers 16 residues. Trimming at V came to 5 bases and at J to 0 bases, leaving 7 bases not matched to a gene. This CDR3 is CASSPLLAVSYNEQFF. The DNA for the CDR3 is TGTGCCAGCAGCCCACTCCTAGCGGTCTCCTACAATGAGCAGTTCTTC. The full variable domain, its missing parts supplied by reference TRBV7-2 and TRBJ2-1, is GAGVSQSPSNKVTEKGKDVELRCDPISGHTALYWYRQSLGQGLEFLIYFQGNSAPDKSGLPSDRFSAERTGGSVSTLTIQRTQQEDSAVYLCASSPLLAVSYNEQFFGPGTRLTVL.

This clonotype was seen a handful of times. J is TRBJ1-1 and V is TRBV19; TRBD1 might be the D (5 bases). V was shortened by 3 bases and J by 2 bases, with 10 bases between the two germline ends. Per the germline V gene, CDR1 is LNHDA and CDR2 is SQIVND (reference sequence). This CDR3 spans 14 amino acids. In DNA, the CDR3 is TGTGCCAGTAGTATCACCAGGGTAAACACTGAAGCTTTCTTT. It translates to CASSITRVNTEAFF.

This clonotype was picked up a small number of times. This chain joins TRBV6-1 and TRBJ2-2; D tentatively fits TRBD1 or TRBD2 (5 bases each). V was cut by 7 bases and J by 4 bases, with 19 bases left in between. This CDR3 is 16 amino acids long. From germline, CDR1 is MNHNS and CDR2 SASEGT. The chain's CDR3 is CASKPGDPPTTGELFF. The CDR3, as DNA: TGTGCCAGCAAACCCGGGGACCCCCCGACCACCGGGGAGCTGTTTTTT.

Ten or more counts support this clonotype. V usage is TRBV7-9 and J usage is TRBJ1-2; D gene unclear. This CDR3 spans 12 amino acids. Germline V gene data show CDR1 as SEHNR and CDR2 as FQNEAQ (reference sequence). V gave up 5 bases and J gave up 4 bases, with 8 bases separating them. DNA of the CDR3: TGTGCCAGCAGCCCGGGATTCTATGGCTACACCTTC. It yields the protein CASSPGFYGYTF.

Many counts were recorded for this clonotype. This sequence joins TRBV6-1 and TRBJ1-1; the D is unclear. Germline V gives CDR1 MNHNS, CDR2 SASEGT. This CDR3 has 16 amino acids. The ends were cut back, 10 bases at V and 1 base at J, with 22 bases in the middle. The CDR3 protein is CATGPILGRKNTEAFF. The CDR3 bases are TGTGCCACAGGCCCCATCCTCGGCAGAAAGAACACTGAAGCTTTCTTT.

The table lists this clonotype with many counts. The CDR3 nucleotides read TGTGCCAGCAGCCCTGGACAGGGGGCGGGTGAGCAGTACTTC. It encodes CASSPGQGAGEQYF. The chain carries TRBV19 and TRBJ2-7; 11 nucleotides match TRBD1. V trimming: 9 bases; J trimming: 7 bases; junction bases outside the gene matches: 11. Germline loops: CDR1 LNHDA, CDR2 SQIVND (reference sequence). This CDR3 spans 14 amino acids.

Ten or more counts support this clonotype. The chain recombines TRBV20-1 with TRBJ2-7; D not resolved. CDR1 DFQATT and CDR2 SNEGSKA come from the germline V gene (reference sequence). Trimming took off 4 bases at V and 2 bases at J, with 9 bases between the two ends. The CDR3 runs 12 residues. The CDR3 protein is CSAILDPYEQYF. As DNA, the CDR3 is TGCAGTGCTATTCTCGATCCCTACGAGCAGTACTTC.

This sequence joins TRBV5-1 and TRBJ2-7; TRBD1 agrees at 8 bases. The germline CDR1 and CDR2 sequences are SGHRS and YFSETQ. After removal of 2 bases from V and 2 bases from J, the junction contained 6 bases not matched to a gene. The CDR3 extends over 15 amino acids. The DNA for the CDR3 is TGCGCCAGCAGCTTAGGACAGGGATACGCCTACGAGCAGTACTTC. It encodes CASSLGQGYAYEQYF.

V and J are TRBV28 and TRBJ1-5; the D gene is possibly TRBD1 (5 bases). The CDR3 sequence is 17 residues long. Germline V CDR1 and CDR2: MDHEN, SYDVKM. Trimming removed 2 bases from V and 3 bases from J, with 17 bases in between. Written as DNA, the CDR3 is TGTGCCAGCAGTTTAGGGGGAGGAAGGGGTGCCAATCAGCCCCAGCATTTT. Translating gives CASSLGGGRGANQPQHF.

The chain uses TRBV5-1 and TRBJ2-5, with 9 bases identical to TRBD1. The J segment lost 5 bases and the V segment lost 1 base, leaving 6 bases of the junction unmatched. Germline V gene sequence: CDR1 SGHRS, CDR2 YFSETQ. The length of the CDR3 is 15 residues. The CDR3 DNA follows: TGCGCCAGCAGCTTGAGGACAGGGGCGGTGGAGACCCAGTACTTC. It codes for CASSLRTGAVETQYF.

This clonotype came up a few times. The CDR3 loop reads CASRLLEGLTFNEKLFF. The CDR3 bases are TGTGCCAGCAGGCTACTGGAGGGGCTAACCTTCAATGAAAAACTGTTTTTT. The gene calls are TRBV2 and TRBJ1-4; possible D gene TRBD1, 5 bases. CDR3 length equals 17 residues. CDR1 and CDR2 from the germline V gene are SNHLY and FYNNEI. The V and J ends lost 6 bases and 5 bases respectively, with 22 bases between them.

This clonotype showed up many times. The gene calls are TRBV4-1 and TRBJ1-1, with D perhaps matching TRBD1 (6 bases). Germline V gene sequence: CDR1 MGHRA, CDR2 YSYEKL. V dropped 4 bases and J dropped 1 base, with 13 bases sitting between them. The CDR3 runs 15 residues. The CDR3 region is CASSPGGGKNTEAFF. The CDR3 bases are TGCGCCAGCAGCCCCGGAGGGGGTAAGAACACTGAAGCTTTCTTT.

This chain connects TRBV7-9 to TRBJ1-3; D gene uncertain. Germline V CDR1 and CDR2: SEHNR, FQNEAQ (reference sequence). The CDR3 length is 17 residues. Deletions cut 1 base from V and 0 bases from J, with 13 bases between. The CDR3 is CASSLGIAGRSGNTIYF. DNA for the CDR3: TGTGCCAGCAGCTTAGGGATAGCGGGCCGCTCTGGAAACACCATATATTTT.

This clonotype came up many times. V gene TRBV14 combines with J gene TRBJ2-3; no clear D gene. V dropped 3 bases and J dropped 2 bases, with 6 bases sitting between them. Germline loops: CDR1 SGHDN, CDR2 FVKESK. CDR3 size: 13 residues. CDR3 nucleotides: TGTGCCAGCAGCCAGGGGTCCACAGATACGCAGTATTTT. Amino acid sequence: CASSQGSTDTQYF.

The table lists this clonotype with a few counts. This sequence joins TRBV24-1 and TRBJ1-1; the D gene is possibly TRBD1 (5 bases). Germline-derived CDR1 and CDR2 are KGHDR and SFDVKD. CDR3 size: 15 residues. The V end was cut by 4 bases, the J end by 4 bases, with 15 bases between. CDR3 DNA sequence: TGTGCCACCAGTGAAGGGACCCAAAGGACCACTGAAGCTTTCTTT. Translating gives CATSEGTQRTTEAFF.

This clonotype has a count of ten or more. The gene calls are TRBV20-1 and TRBJ1-1, with D possibly being TRBD1 (6 bases). The CDR3 runs 13 residues. Deletions cut 6 bases from V and 0 bases from J, with 11 bases between. CDR1 and CDR2 (germline): DFQATT, SNEGSKA (reference sequence). The CDR3 nucleotides read TGCAGTGCAGGGGGACGGCTGAACACTGAAGCTTTCTTT. This encodes CSAGGRLNTEAFF.

This clonotype was observed at least ten times. The V call is TRBV5-6, the J call TRBJ1-2; possibly TRBD1 for D (5 bases). This CDR3 spans 13 amino acids. Trimming pared 2 bases from V and 7 bases from J, leaving 12 bases between. The V gene's germline CDR1 is SGHDT and CDR2 YYEEEE. CDR3 sequence: CASSLRGGLGYTF. CDR3 nucleotides: TGTGCCAGCAGCTTACGGGGCGGCCTTGGCTACACCTTC.

At least ten counts were recorded for this clonotype. CDR3: CSAERDRAPYEQYF. The CDR3 bases are TGCAGCGCCGAGAGGGACAGGGCCCCCTACGAGCAGTACTTC. The chain carries TRBV29-1 and TRBJ2-7, with 9 nucleotides matching TRBD1. Germline loops: CDR1 SQVTM, CDR2 ANQGSEA. The V gene end was trimmed by 7 bases and the J gene end by 2 bases; junction bases not matched to a gene: 9. The CDR3 extends over 14 amino acids.

J is TRBJ2-7 and V is TRBV20-1; a possible D gene is TRBD2 (6 bases). This CDR3 comprises 13 residues. The germline V gene has CDR1 DFQATT and CDR2 SNEGSKA (reference sequence). V lost 4 bases and J 2 bases, leaving 12 bases between the germline ends. CDR3 sequence reads: CSAIGLHTYEQYF. The DNA for the CDR3 is TGCAGTGCTATCGGACTACACACCTACGAGCAGTACTTC.

The genes are TRBV10-2 and TRBJ2-5, with 13 bases aligning to TRBD2. There are 17 residues in the CDR3. The V gene's germline CDR1 is WSHSY and CDR2 SAAADI. V lost 3 bases and J lost 3; bases outside the gene matches: 7. The CDR3 nucleotides read TGCGCCAGCAGTGAACTAGCGGGGGGGCCGGGTGAAGAGACCCAGTACTTC. Its protein product is CASSELAGGPGEETQYF.

This clonotype occurred a few times. The chain couples TRBV18 to TRBJ2-7; 10 nucleotides align to TRBD1. This CDR3 is built from 11 residues. CDR1 and CDR2 from the germline V gene are KGHSH and LQKENI. V lost 2 bases, J lost 11 bases, and 0 bases stayed unmatched. The chain's CDR3 is CASSPGTGEYF. The CDR3 DNA follows: TGTGCCAGCTCACCAGGGACAGGGGAGTACTTC.

The rearrangement uses TRBV20-1 and TRBJ2-5; D gene unclear. The CDR3 totals 15 residues. Per the germline V gene, CDR1 is DFQATT and CDR2 is SNEGSKA (reference sequence). V was trimmed by 1 base and J by 3 bases, leaving 15 bases between them. In nucleotides, the CDR3 is TGCAGTGCTAGAGTCCCCCTAAAAGTAGAAGAGACCCAGTACTTC. The encoded protein is CSARVPLKVEETQYF.

The sample holds many counts of this clonotype. The chain has TRBV6-5 and TRBJ2-3, with 8 bases matching TRBD1. The V and J ends lost 2 bases and 2 bases, in that order; junction bases with no gene match: 9. The germline V gene has CDR1 MNHEY and CDR2 SVGAGI. CDR3 size: 17 residues. CDR3 nucleotide sequence: TGTGCCAGCAGTTACAAAACAGGGGGAAAGTACACAGATACGCAGTATTTT. Amino acid sequence: CASSYKTGGKYTDTQYF.

The chain employs TRBV7-9 and TRBJ2-3; a possible D gene is TRBD1 (6 bases). The J call may not be correct, given that the DNA end is closer to TRBJ2-5. This CDR3 is 15 amino acids long. Germline V gene sequence: CDR1 SEHNR, CDR2 FQNEAQ (reference sequence). CDR3 bases: TGTGCCAGCAGCTTAGAGGTGGGGGCCAGAGAGACCCAGTACTTC. Translated: CASSLEVGARETQYF.